One sample yielded the 18 T cell receptor beta chains listed below, sequenced in a study of cytomegalovirus exposure and HLA in healthy donors. Sequenced by immunoSEQ multiplex PCR; TCRdb stores in-frame clones only, minus some. The sample records 90,000 to 120,000 clones, approximately 86% being singletons. The source material was PBMCs. The origin of the receptors is a woman younger than 30 in good health and CMV-seronegative.

The chain joins TRBV5-4 to TRBJ1-5; no clear D. The V gene lost 6 bases and the J gene lost 5 bases, with 12 bases spanning the gap. The CDR3 sequence is 13 residues long. The germline gives CDR1 SGHNT, CDR2 YYREEE (reference sequence). The CDR3 is CASTSEPDQPQHF. CDR3 DNA: TGTGCCAGCACTTCTGAACCAGATCAGCCCCAGCATTTT.

With regard to this clone: Since a much larger clone is just one base distant, this may be a read error. This chain uses TRBV2 with TRBJ2-2; D is perhaps TRBD2 (5 bases). V was trimmed by 7 bases and J by 6 bases, leaving 6 bases between them. The germline CDR1 and CDR2 sequences are SNHLY and FYNNEI. This CDR3 is 11 amino acids long. CDR3 region: CASKRAGELFF. CDR3 nucleotide sequence: TGTGCCAGCAAGAGGGCCGGGGAGCTGTTTTTT.

The chain links TRBV13 to TRBJ2-3; 10 bases match TRBD1. Germline values: CDR1 PRHDT, CDR2 FYEKMQ (reference sequence). The V gene end was trimmed by 5 bases and the J gene end by 8 bases; junction bases not matched to a gene: 7. The CDR3 spans 14 residues. CDR3 sequence reads: CASSQRQGAGTQYF. In DNA, the CDR3 is TGTGCCAGCAGCCAACGACAGGGGGCTGGTACGCAGTATTTT.

The V and J genes are TRBV6-6 and TRBJ2-5; tentatively, D is TRBD1 (5 bases). The V end was cut by 2 bases, the J end by 5 bases, with 6 bases between. The CDR3 is 12 amino acids. Germline V gene lookup returns CDR1 MNHNY and CDR2 SVGAGI (reference sequence). The CDR3 region has the DNA TGTGCCAGCAGTTACCCAGGGGAGACCCAGTACTTC. Translating it yields CASSYPGETQYF.

V usage is TRBV4-1 and J usage is TRBJ1-2; 10 bases align to TRBD1. V lost 4 bases, J lost 8 bases, and 4 bases stayed unmatched. This CDR3 region has 13 residues. The V gene's germline CDR1 is MGHRA and CDR2 YSYEKL. CDR3 DNA: TGCGCCAGCAGCCGAGGACAGGGGGAAGGCTACACCTTC. Protein product: CASSRGQGEGYTF.

J is TRBJ1-1 and V is TRBV5-6; 9 bases match TRBD1. The CDR3 is made up of 16 amino acids. The germline gives CDR1 SGHDT, CDR2 YYEEEE. Germline trimming cut 0 bases from V and 2 bases from J; bases unmatched to any gene: 5. The CDR3 sequence is CASSLVDRGYNTEAFF. CDR3 nucleotides: TGTGCCAGCAGCTTGGTCGACAGGGGGTACAACACTGAAGCTTTCTTT.

This chain joins TRBV2 and TRBJ1-3, with 9 bases identical to TRBD1. Germline V gene sequence: CDR1 SNHLY, CDR2 FYNNEI. The CDR3 contains 15 residues. Trimming took 4 bases from V and 3 from J; bases not matched to a gene: 4. In DNA form, the CDR3 reads TGTGCCAGCAGTGTAGGACAGGGGTTTGGAAACACCATATATTTT. Amino acid sequence: CASSVGQGFGNTIYF. The full variable domain, its missing parts supplied by reference TRBV2 and TRBJ1-3, is EPEVTQTPSHQVTQMGQEVILRCVPISNHLYFYWYRQILGQKVEFLVSFYNNEISEKSEIFDDQFSVERPDGSNFTLKIRSTKLEDSAMYFCASSVGQGFGNTIYFGEGSWLTVV.

The V call is TRBV2, the J call TRBJ2-7, with D possibly being TRBD2 (5 bases). Germline V gene lookup returns CDR1 SNHLY and CDR2 FYNNEI. The CDR3 length is 13 residues. Trimming pared 7 bases from V and 2 bases from J, leaving 12 bases between. CDR3: CASTLGETYEQYF. The CDR3 nucleotides are TGTGCCAGCACGTTGGGAGAAACCTACGAGCAGTACTTC. Together with reference TRBV2 and TRBJ2-7, the CDR3 gives the full variable domain: EPEVTQTPSHQVTQMGQEVILRCVPISNHLYFYWYRQILGQKVEFLVSFYNNEISEKSEIFDDQFSVERPDGSNFTLKIRSTKLEDSAMYFCASTLGETYEQYFGPGTRLTVT.

The chain recombines TRBV10-3 with TRBJ2-1, with a tentative D call TRBD2 (5 bases). The germline V and J ends were trimmed by 2 bases and 4 bases, with 12 bases remaining between them. The CDR3 has 15 residues. Germline CDR1 and CDR2: ENHRY and SYGVKD. The CDR3 protein is CAISENPLAYNEQFF. CDR3 DNA: TGTGCCATCAGTGAGAACCCCCTAGCTTACAATGAGCAGTTCTTC.

The rearrangement links TRBV6-5 to TRBJ1-3, with TRBD1 identical over 9 bases. The trim removed 4 bases at V and 4 bases at J, leaving 5 bases unmatched. Per the germline V gene, CDR1 is MNHEY and CDR2 is SVGAGI. CDR3 length equals 15 residues. The CDR3 region has the DNA TGTGCCAGCAGTTTCACAGGGGGCGAGGGAAACACCATATATTTT. Protein: CASSFTGGEGNTIYF.

The chain carries TRBV9 and TRBJ2-5; TRBD2 might be the D (7 bases). With 3 bases removed from V and 4 bases from J, the gap between germline ends came to 16 bases. The germline CDR1 and CDR2 sequences are SGDLS and YYNGEE. This CDR3 comprises 15 residues. CDR3 loop: CASSALVGGAETQYF. In nucleotides, the CDR3 is TGTGCCAGCAGCGCCCTAGTTGGGGGGGCAGAGACCCAGTACTTC.

The chain carries TRBV11-2 and TRBJ1-2, with D possibly being TRBD1 (5 bases). This CDR3 has 13 residues. Germline CDR1 and CDR2: SGHAT and FQNNGV. Trimming removed 3 bases from V and 8 bases from J, with 13 bases in between. The CDR3 coding sequence is TGTGCCAGCAGCTTTGGGCAGGGCGAGGGCTACACCTTC. This sequence encodes CASSFGQGEGYTF.

The CDR3 loop reads CASSVQGIGYTF. The CDR3 DNA sequence: TGTGCCAGCAGTGTACAGGGAATTGGCTACACCTTC. This sequence joins TRBV25-1 and TRBJ1-2, with D possibly matching TRBD1 (6 bases). This CDR3 is 12 amino acids long. In germline, CDR1 is MGHDK, CDR2 SYGVNS. V was clipped by 4 bases and J by 7 bases, with 10 bases between them.

The sample holds one count of this clone. The gene calls are TRBV4-1 and TRBJ1-5; no clear D gene. Germline CDR1 MGHRA, CDR2 YSYEKL. Trimming shortened V by 0 bases and J by 1 base, and 7 bases separated the two germline ends. CDR3 length: 15 amino acids. The CDR3 DNA follows: TGCGCCAGCAGCCAAGAAGCTCCAAGCAATCAGCCCCAGCATTTT. Translated, it gives CASSQEAPSNQPQHF.

This chain uses TRBV5-4 with TRBJ2-3, with no clear D. CDR1 and CDR2 from the germline V gene are SGHNT and YYREEE (reference sequence). Trimming shortened V by 1 base and J by 3 bases, and 15 bases separated the two germline ends. The CDR3 consists of 16 residues. The CDR3 loop is CASSLRVGAETDTQYF. CDR3 coding DNA: TGTGCCAGCAGCTTGAGAGTCGGAGCCGAGACAGATACGCAGTATTTT.

Comments on this clone: A far larger clone is just one base off, so this is likely a read error. This sequence joins TRBV11-1 and TRBJ2-7; 7 bases are a match to TRBD1. The length of the CDR3 is 12 residues. Trimming at V came to 6 bases and at J to 3 bases, leaving 2 bases not matched to a gene. Germline V lookup: CDR1 SGHAT, CDR2 FQDESV (reference sequence). CDR3 loop: CASSRQGYEQYF. The CDR3 coding sequence is TGTGCCAGCAGTCGACAGGGCTACGAGCAGTACTTC.

The CDR3 DNA reads TGTGCCAGCAGCCAAGACGACAGAGAAAAACTGTTTTTT. Translation gives CASSQDDREKLFF. The V and J genes are TRBV14 and TRBJ1-4; maybe TRBD1 (5 bases). The CDR3 contains 13 residues. V dropped 0 bases and J dropped 8 bases, with 7 bases sitting between them. The V gene's germline CDR1 is SGHDN and CDR2 FVKESK.

V gene TRBV6-6 combines with J gene TRBJ1-4; 7 bases are a match to TRBD1. V was pared by 6 bases and J by 7 bases, with 11 bases of the junction left unmatched. The length of the CDR3 is 15 residues. Germline CDR1 reads MNHNY; CDR2 reads SVGAGI (reference sequence). CDR3 residues: CASSSSRGTAEKLFF. The DNA for the CDR3 is TGTGCCAGCAGCAGCTCTCGTGGGACAGCTGAAAAACTGTTTTTT.